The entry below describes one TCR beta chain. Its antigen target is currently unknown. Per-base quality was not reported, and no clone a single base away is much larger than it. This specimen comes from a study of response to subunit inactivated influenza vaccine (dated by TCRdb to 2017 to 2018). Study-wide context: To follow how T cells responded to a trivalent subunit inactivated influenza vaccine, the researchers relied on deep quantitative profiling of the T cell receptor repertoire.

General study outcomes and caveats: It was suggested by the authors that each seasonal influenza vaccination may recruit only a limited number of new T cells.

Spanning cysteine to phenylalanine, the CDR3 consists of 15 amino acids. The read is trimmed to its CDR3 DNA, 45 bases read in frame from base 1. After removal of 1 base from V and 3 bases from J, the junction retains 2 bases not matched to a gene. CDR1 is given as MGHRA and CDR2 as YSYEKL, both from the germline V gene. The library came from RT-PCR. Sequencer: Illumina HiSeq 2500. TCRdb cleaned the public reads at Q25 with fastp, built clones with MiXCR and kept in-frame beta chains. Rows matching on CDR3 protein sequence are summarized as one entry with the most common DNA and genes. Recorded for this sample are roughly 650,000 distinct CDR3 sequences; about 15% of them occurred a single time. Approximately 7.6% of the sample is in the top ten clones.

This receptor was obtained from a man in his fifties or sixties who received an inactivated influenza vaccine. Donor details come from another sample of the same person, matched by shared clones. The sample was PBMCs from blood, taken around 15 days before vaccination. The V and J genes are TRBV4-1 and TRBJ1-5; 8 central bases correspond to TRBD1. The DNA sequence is TGCGCCAGCAGCCAAGCGACAGGGGTCAATCAGCCCCAGCATTTT. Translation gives CASSQATGVNQPQHF.